This TCR beta chain was identified in a study of EBV T-cell therapy then PD-1 blockade in nasopharyngeal carcinoma. The table came from immunoSEQ multiplex PCR; TCRdb's copy has only in-frame clones and leaves some out. The sample yields roughly 20,000 clones, around 82% seen once. Germline V gene data show CDR1 as SGHKS and CDR2 as YYEKEE (reference sequence). This CDR3 contains 13 residues. V lost 4 bases to trimming and J lost 7 bases, with 12 bases between them. On this clone: No antigen is known for it.

The treatment denotes: AdE1-LMPpoly-expanded autologous EBV-specific T-cell therapy followed by anti-PD-1 nivolumab. This receptor was obtained from a man aged 35-49 years with nasopharyngeal carcinoma. The sample consisted of CD8+ T cells from blood, taken at roughly day 34 from a patient whose treatment included autologous EBV-specific T cells and nivolumab. This chain links TRBV5-5 with TRBJ1-3, with D unclear. The CDR3 coding sequence is TGTGCCAGCAGCCCTCCCCCAGCCAACACCATATATTTT. It encodes CASSPPPANTIYF.